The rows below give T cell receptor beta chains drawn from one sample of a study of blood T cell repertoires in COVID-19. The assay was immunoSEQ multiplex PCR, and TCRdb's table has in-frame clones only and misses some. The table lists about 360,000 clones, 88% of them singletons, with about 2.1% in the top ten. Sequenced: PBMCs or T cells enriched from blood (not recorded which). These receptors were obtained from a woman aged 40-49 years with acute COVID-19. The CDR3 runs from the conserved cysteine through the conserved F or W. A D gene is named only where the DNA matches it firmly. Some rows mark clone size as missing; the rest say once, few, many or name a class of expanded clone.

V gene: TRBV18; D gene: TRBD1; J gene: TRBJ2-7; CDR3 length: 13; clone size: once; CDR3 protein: CASSRTGDYEQYF; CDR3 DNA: TGTGCCAGCTCCCGGACAGGGGACTACGAGCAGTACTTC
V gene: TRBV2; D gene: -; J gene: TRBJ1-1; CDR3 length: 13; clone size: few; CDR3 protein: CASSGQLNTEAFF; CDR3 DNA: TGTGCCAGCAGCGGACAGTTGAACACTGAAGCTTTCTTT
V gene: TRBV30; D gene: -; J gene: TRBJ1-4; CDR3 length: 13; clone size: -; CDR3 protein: CAWSPDRDEKLFF; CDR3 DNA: TGTGCCTGGAGTCCAGACAGAGATGAAAAACTGTTTTTT
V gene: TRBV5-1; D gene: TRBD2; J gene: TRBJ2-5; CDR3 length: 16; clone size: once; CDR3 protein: CASSLIVAGDQETQYF; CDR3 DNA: TGCGCCAGCAGCTTGATAGTAGCGGGGGACCAGGAGACCCAGTACTTC
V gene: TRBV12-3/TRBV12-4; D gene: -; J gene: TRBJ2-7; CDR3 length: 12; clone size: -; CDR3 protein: CASSLLGGEQYF; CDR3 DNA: TGTGCCAGCAGTTTATTGGGGGGCGAGCAGTACTTC
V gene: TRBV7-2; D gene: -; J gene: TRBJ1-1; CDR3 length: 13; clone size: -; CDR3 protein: CASSLGRDVEAFF; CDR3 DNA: TGTGCCAGCAGCTTAGGCAGGGATGTTGAAGCTTTCTTT
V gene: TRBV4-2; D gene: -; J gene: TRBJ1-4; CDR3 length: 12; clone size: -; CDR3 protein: CASNHREEKLFF; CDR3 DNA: TGTGCCAGCAACCACAGGGAAGAAAAACTGTTTTTT
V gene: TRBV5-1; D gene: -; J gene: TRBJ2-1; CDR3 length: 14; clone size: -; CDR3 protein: CASSYSNTVNEQFF; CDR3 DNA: TGCGCCAGCAGCTACAGCAATACCGTCAATGAGCAGTTCTTC
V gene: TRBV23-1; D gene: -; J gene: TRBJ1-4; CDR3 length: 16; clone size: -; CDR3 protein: CASRPKGPGLFEKLFF; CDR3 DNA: TGCGCCAGTAGACCAAAGGGTCCAGGGCTCTTTGAAAAACTGTTTTTT
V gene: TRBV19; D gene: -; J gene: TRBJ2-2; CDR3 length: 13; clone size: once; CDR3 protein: CASSIDATGELFF; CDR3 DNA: TGTGCCAGTAGTATAGACGCGACCGGGGAGCTGTTTTTT
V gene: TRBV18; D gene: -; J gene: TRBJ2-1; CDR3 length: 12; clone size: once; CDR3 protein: CASSRDSPEQFF; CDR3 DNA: TGTGCCAGCTCACGGGACTCCCCGGAGCAGTTCTTC
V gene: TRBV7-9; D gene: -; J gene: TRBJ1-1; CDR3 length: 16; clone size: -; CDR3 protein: CASSLAYSGVNTEAFF; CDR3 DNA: TGTGCCAGCAGCTTAGCGTATTCAGGGGTGAACACTGAAGCTTTCTTT
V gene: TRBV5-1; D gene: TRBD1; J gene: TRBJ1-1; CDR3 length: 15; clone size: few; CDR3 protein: CASTLSGTGNTEAFF; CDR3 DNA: TGCGCCAGCACTCTTTCCGGGACAGGGAACACTGAAGCTTTCTTT
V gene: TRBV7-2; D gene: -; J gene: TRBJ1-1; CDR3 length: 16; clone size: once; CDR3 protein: CASSPQSRGGSPEAFF; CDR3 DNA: TGTGCCAGCAGCCCCCAGAGTAGGGGGGGTAGTCCTGAAGCTTTCTTT
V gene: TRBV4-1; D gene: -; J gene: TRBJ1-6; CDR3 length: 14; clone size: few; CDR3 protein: CASSQAAGNSPLHF; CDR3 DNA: TGCGCCAGCAGCCAAGCGGCCGGGAATTCACCCCTCCACTTT
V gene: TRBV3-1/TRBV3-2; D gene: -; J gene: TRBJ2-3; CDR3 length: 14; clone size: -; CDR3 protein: CASSLSGVGDTQYF; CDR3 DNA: TGTGCCAGCAGCCTTTCAGGGGTCGGAGATACGCAGTATTTT
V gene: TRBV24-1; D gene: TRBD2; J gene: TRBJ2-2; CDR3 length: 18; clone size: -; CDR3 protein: CATSDAGTSGAYTGELFF; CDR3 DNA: TGTGCCACCAGTGATGCCGGGACTAGCGGGGCCTACACCGGGGAGCTGTTTTTT
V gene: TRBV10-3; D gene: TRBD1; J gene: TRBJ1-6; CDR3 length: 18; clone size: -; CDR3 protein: CAISGLLTGEGNNSPLHF; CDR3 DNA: TGTGCCATCAGTGGCCTCCTGACAGGGGAGGGAAATAATTCACCCCTCCACTTT
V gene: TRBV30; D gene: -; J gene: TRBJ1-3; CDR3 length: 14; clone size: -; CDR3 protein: CACDRAIAGNTIYF; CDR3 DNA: TGTGCCTGTGATCGAGCGATTGCTGGAAACACCATATATTTT
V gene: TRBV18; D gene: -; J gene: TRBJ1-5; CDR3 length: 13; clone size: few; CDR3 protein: CASSPPGNQPQHF; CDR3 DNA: TGTGCCAGCTCACCCCCCGGGAATCAGCCCCAGCATTTT
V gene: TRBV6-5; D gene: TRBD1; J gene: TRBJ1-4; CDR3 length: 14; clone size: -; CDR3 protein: CASRDRGRGEKLFF; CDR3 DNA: TGTGCCAGCAGGGACAGGGGACGGGGTGAAAAACTGTTTTTT
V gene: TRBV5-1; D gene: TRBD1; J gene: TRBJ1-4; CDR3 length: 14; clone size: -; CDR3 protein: CASGPGHRGEKLFF; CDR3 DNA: TGCGCCAGCGGACCCGGACACAGGGGTGAAAAACTGTTTTTT
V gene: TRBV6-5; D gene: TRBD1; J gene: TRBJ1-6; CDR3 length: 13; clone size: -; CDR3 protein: CASKGQVESPLHF; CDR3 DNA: TGTGCCAGCAAAGGACAGGTCGAATCACCCCTCCACTTT
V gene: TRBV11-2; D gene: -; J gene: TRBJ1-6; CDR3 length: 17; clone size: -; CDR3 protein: CASSSPWGGLYNSPLHF; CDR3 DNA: TGTGCCAGCAGCTCCCCCTGGGGGGGGCTCTATAATTCACCCCTCCACTTT
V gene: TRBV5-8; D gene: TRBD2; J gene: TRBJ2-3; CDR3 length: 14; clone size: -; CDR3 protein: CASRLAGDTDTQYF; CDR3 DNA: TGTGCCAGCAGGTTAGCGGGAGACACAGATACGCAGTATTTT
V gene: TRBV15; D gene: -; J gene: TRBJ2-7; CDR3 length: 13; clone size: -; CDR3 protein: CATSRVRGYEQYF; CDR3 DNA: TGTGCCACCAGCAGAGTGAGGGGGTACGAGCAGTACTTC
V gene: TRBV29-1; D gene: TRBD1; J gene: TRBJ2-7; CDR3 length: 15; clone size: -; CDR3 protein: CSVVLQGTIFYEQYF; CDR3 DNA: TGCAGCGTTGTCCTACAGGGGACAATTTTCTACGAGCAGTACTTC
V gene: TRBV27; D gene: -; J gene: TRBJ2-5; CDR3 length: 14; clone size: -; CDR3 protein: CASSRSFVQETQYF; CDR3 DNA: TGTGCCAGCAGTCGGTCGTTCGTTCAAGAGACCCAGTACTTC
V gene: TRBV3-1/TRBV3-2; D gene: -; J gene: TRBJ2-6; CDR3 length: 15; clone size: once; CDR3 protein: CASSHRSSGANVLTF; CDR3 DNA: TGTGCCAGCAGCCATCGGAGCTCTGGGGCCAACGTCCTGACTTTC
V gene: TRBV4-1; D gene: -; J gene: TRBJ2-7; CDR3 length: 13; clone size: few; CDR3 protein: CASSQLELSEQYF; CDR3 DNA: TGCGCCAGCAGCCAACTTGAGCTGAGCGAGCAGTACTTC
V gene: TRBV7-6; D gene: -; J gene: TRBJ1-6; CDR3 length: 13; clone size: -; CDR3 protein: CASRSNRVAPLHF; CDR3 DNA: TGTGCCAGCAGATCAAATCGGGTGGCACCCCTCCACTTT
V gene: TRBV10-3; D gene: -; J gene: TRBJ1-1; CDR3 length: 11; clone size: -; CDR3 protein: CAVGSGTEAFF; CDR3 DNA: TGTGCCGTGGGTTCGGGAACTGAAGCTTTCTTT
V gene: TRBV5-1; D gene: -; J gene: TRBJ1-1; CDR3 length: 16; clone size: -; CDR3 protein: CASSPVGGFGNTEAFF; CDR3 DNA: TGCGCCAGCAGCCCAGTGGGGGGTTTTGGGAACACTGAAGCTTTCTTT
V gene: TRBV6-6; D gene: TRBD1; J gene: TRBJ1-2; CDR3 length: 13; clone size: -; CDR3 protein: CASSSGTGGGYTF; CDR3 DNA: TGTGCCAGCAGTTCCGGGACAGGAGGGGGCTACACCTTC
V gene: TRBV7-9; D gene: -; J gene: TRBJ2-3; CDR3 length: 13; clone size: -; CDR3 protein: CASSLPRSDTQYF; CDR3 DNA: TGTGCCAGCAGCTTACCGAGGTCAGATACGCAGTATTTT
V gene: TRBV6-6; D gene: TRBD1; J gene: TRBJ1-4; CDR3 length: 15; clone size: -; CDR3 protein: CASSYGRDRNEKLFF; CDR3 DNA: TGTGCCAGCAGTTACGGACGGGACAGGAATGAAAAACTGTTTTTT
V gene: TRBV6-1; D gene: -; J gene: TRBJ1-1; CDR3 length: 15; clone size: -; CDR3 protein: CASSEVLGRNTEAFF; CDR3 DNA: TGTGCCAGCAGTGAAGTCCTGGGGAGGAACACTGAAGCTTTCTTT
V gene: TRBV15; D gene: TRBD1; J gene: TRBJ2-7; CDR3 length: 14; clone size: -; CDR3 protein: CATSRLRQGNEQYF; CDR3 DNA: TGTGCCACCAGCAGACTACGACAGGGCAACGAGCAGTACTTC